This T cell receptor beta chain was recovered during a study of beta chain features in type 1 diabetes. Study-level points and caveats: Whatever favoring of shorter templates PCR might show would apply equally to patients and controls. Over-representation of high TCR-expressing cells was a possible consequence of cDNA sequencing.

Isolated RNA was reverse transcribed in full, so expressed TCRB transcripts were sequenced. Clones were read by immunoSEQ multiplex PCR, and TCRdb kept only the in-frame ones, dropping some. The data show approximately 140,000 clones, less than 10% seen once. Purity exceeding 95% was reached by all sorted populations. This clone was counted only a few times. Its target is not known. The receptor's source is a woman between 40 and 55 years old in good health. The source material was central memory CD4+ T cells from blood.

The CDR3 loop reads CASRDSGSVNEQFF. CDR3 DNA sequence: TGTGCCAGCAGAGATAGCGGCTCGGTCAATGAGCAGTTCTTC. V gene TRBV6-6 combines with J gene TRBJ2-1, with a weak D call TRBD2 (6 bases). Germline lookup yields CDR1 MNHNY and CDR2 SVGAGI (reference sequence). Trimming removed 6 bases at V and 6 bases at J, with 15 bases between. This CDR3 region has 14 residues.